This T cell receptor (beta chain) emerged from a study of T cell clones after liver transplantation. Study-level information: Post-transplant blood was tracked for graft-donor-reactive T cell clones identified in a pre-transplant mixed lymphocyte reaction. Blood was drawn pre-transplant, before withdrawal, and after full or failed withdrawal.

Only in-frame clones appear in the TCRdb table, and some are missing; sequencing was by immunoSEQ multiplex PCR. The table shows 45,000 to 60,000 clones, with 65% to 85% occurring only once. Notes on this clone: The antigen remains undetermined.

Study-level results: A larger donor-reactive than third-party decline suggested partial antigen-specific deletion.

The CDR3 covers 16 residues. Trimming removed 1 base from V and 5 bases from J, with 17 bases in between. Germline-derived CDR1 and CDR2 are SEHNR and FQNEAQ (reference sequence). Sequences were derived from CD4+ T cells from blood, sampled before liver transplant. This clonotype was obtained from a human donor who received a liver transplant. The rearrangement joins TRBV7-9 to TRBJ1-1, with D uncertain. The CDR3 region has the DNA TGTGCCAGCAGCTTAGAAGATGGGGTAGCGGGGACTGAAGCTTTCTTT. It translates to CASSLEDGVAGTEAFF.